One T cell receptor beta chain is described in this entry. This specimen comes from a study of blood T cell repertoires in COVID-19. Participants were aged roughly 18 to 90 years from around 24 US areas. TCRdb keeps only in-frame clones here, not all; method: immunoSEQ multiplex PCR. The sample comprises approximately 170,000 clones, around 90% of which are singletons, and roughly 9% rests with the top ten. Germline V CDR1 and CDR2: MDHEN, SYDVKM. The CDR3 has 16 residues. Losses at the gene ends were 3 bases for V and 5 bases for J; bases not matched to a gene: 9. The receptor was isolated from a woman under 30 who had recovered from COVID-19. Sequenced: PBMCs or T cells enriched from blood (not recorded which). The chain employs TRBV28 and TRBJ1-5; 8 bases line up with TRBD1. Here the CDR3 reads CASSLVVGQVDQPQHF. DNA for the CDR3: TGTGCCAGCAGTTTGGTTGTGGGACAGGTTGATCAGCCCCAGCATTTT.